This paragraph covers one T cell receptor beta chain sequence. Template material for amplifying TCR beta CDR3 regions consisted of RNA transcripts. First-round RT-PCR of the TCR CDR3 relied on the HTBI primer set. TCRdb used MiXCR to reprocess the multiplex PCR reads, holding one entry per CDR3 protein. The sample has around 480,000 distinct CDR3 sequences, around an eighth seen once. The sample belongs to a study of T cells in Graves' hyperthyroidism and ophthalmopathy. Looked up from germline, CDR1 is MNHNS and CDR2 is SASEGT. With 7 bases clipped from V and 5 bases from J, the junction kept 16 bases outside the gene matches. This CDR3 contains 16 residues.

Sample: blood. The V and J genes are TRBV6-1 and TRBJ2-5, with 7 nucleotides matching TRBD2. The sequence was collected from a woman aged 18-29 years with Graves' hyperthyroidism. CDR3 bases: TGTGCCAGCACCGGGGAGCGGGACGGATTCGGGGAGACCCAGTACTTC. This sequence encodes CASTGERDGFGETQYF.